The 23 T cell receptor beta chains listed next were all sequenced from one sample in a study of cytotoxic CD8 clonotypes in ibrutinib-treated CLL. The table came from immunoSEQ multiplex PCR; TCRdb's copy has only in-frame clones and leaves some out. Of 130,000 or so clones in the sample, 70% to 90% were seen once. This sample comprised PBMCs, obtained after 24 months of ibrutinib treatment. The receptor set was obtained from a human donor with chronic lymphocytic leukemia.

The V gene is TRBV28, the J gene TRBJ2-6; D possibly uses TRBD1 or TRBD2 (5 bases each). CDR1 and CDR2 from the germline V gene are MDHEN and SYDVKM. This CDR3 region has 15 residues. Trimming took off 8 bases at V and 4 bases at J, with 15 bases between the two ends. CDR3 sequence reads: CASARGDPGANVLTF. The CDR3, as DNA: TGTGCCAGCGCCCGAGGGGACCCCGGGGCCAACGTCCTGACTTTC.

The chain couples TRBV4-3 to TRBJ2-1; no clear D. This CDR3 comprises 13 residues. Looked up from germline, CDR1 is LGHNA and CDR2 is YSLEER. Trimming cost V 2 bases and J 4 bases, with 6 bases left between them. CDR3 region: CASSQSRYNEQFF. Written as DNA, the CDR3 is TGCGCCAGCAGCCAATCTAGATACAATGAGCAGTTCTTC.

The V call is TRBV18, the J call TRBJ2-3; D not resolved. The V end lost 6 bases, the J end lost 1 base, and 11 bases lay between the germline ends. The CDR3 sequence is 14 residues long. The germline V gene encodes CDR1 KGHSH and CDR2 LQKENI. The chain's CDR3 is CASSPLEGTDTQYF. The CDR3 DNA follows: TGTGCCAGCTCGCCCTTAGAGGGCACAGATACGCAGTATTTT.

The rearrangement links TRBV7-2 to TRBJ1-1; the match to TRBD1 covers 8 bases. The CDR3 is made up of 15 amino acids. Germline values: CDR1 SGHTA, CDR2 FQGNSA. Unmatched junction bases numbered 5, after V lost 4 bases and J lost 1 base. The CDR3 sequence is CASSSNRGGNTEAFF. DNA of the CDR3: TGTGCCAGCAGCTCCAACAGGGGGGGGAACACTGAAGCTTTCTTT.

V gene TRBV6-1 combines with J gene TRBJ2-6; no reliable D call. Per the germline V gene, CDR1 is MNHNS and CDR2 is SASEGT. The CDR3 runs 17 residues. V was pared by 2 bases and J by 0 bases, with 11 bases between. CDR3 nucleotides: TGTGCCAGCAGTGAACAGGCGGCCCCCTCTGGGGCCAACGTCCTGACTTTC. It codes for CASSEQAAPSGANVLTF.

The gene calls are TRBV19 and TRBJ2-3, with D possibly matching TRBD2 (5 bases). In germline, CDR1 is LNHDA, CDR2 SQIVND (reference sequence). CDR3 length equals 16 residues. Trimming pared 7 bases from V and 4 bases from J, leaving 21 bases between. The CDR3 sequence is CASTPGILTFADTQYF. In DNA, the CDR3 is TGTGCCAGTACCCCCGGGATTCTAACGTTCGCAGATACGCAGTATTTT. Based on the CDR3 plus reference TRBV19 and TRBJ2-3, the full variable domain is DGGITQSPKYLFRKEGQNVTLSCEQNLNHDAMYWYRQDPGQGLRLIYYSQIVNDFQKGDIAEGYSVSREKKESFPLTVTSAQKNPTAFYLCASTPGILTFADTQYFGPGTRLTVL.

The J gene is TRBJ1-5, the V gene TRBV29-1; TRBD1 matches at 11 bases. Losses at the gene ends were 7 bases for V and 3 bases for J; bases not matched to a gene: 8. Per germline, CDR1 SQVTM and CDR2 ANQGSEA. The CDR3 is 15 amino acids. The CDR3 loop is CSAAGGQGVNQPQHF. The DNA of the CDR3 is TGCAGCGCCGCTGGGGGACAGGGGGTCAATCAGCCCCAGCATTTT.

V is TRBV5-4 and J is TRBJ2-2; D is undetermined. The CDR3 extends over 13 amino acids. Trimming shortened V by 4 bases and J by 3 bases, and 7 bases separated the two germline ends. Germline CDR1 and CDR2: SGHNT and YYREEE (reference sequence). The CDR3 loop reads CASSPKYTGELFF. The CDR3 nucleotides read TGTGCCAGCAGCCCGAAGTACACCGGGGAGCTGTTTTTT. Supplemented by reference TRBV5-4 and TRBJ2-2, the full variable domain reads ETGVTQSPTHLIKTRGQQVTLRCSSQSGHNTVSWYQQALGQGPQFIFQYYREEENGRGNFPPRFSGLQFPNYSSELNVNALELDDSALYLCASSPKYTGELFFGEGSRLTVL.

This clone was detected a few times. This chain links TRBV6-4 with TRBJ2-7, with a tentative D call TRBD2 (5 bases). The CDR3 is 14 amino acids. Trimming left V 7 bases short and J 0 bases short, with 13 bases between. Germline CDR1 is MRHNA and CDR2 is SNTAGT. This CDR3 reads CASKREASSYEQYF. CDR3 in DNA: TGTGCCAGCAAGAGGGAAGCGAGCTCCTACGAGCAGTACTTC.

This chain links TRBV28 with TRBJ1-2; no clear D gene. Germline V lookup: CDR1 MDHEN, CDR2 SYDVKM. The ends were cut back, 8 bases at V and 4 bases at J, with 8 bases in the middle. CDR3 length: 11 residues. The CDR3 here is CASRDFYGYTF. In DNA, the CDR3 is TGTGCCAGCCGTGACTTCTATGGCTACACCTTC.

The chain links TRBV5-5 to TRBJ1-5; D not certain. This CDR3 contains 16 residues. V was cut by 5 bases and J by 4 bases, with 19 bases left in between. Germline assignment: CDR1 SGHKS and CDR2 YYEKEE (reference sequence). CDR3 sequence (DNA): TGTGCCAGCAGTTTATCGACAACACGGGGTAATCAGCCCCAGCATTTT. Translated: CASSLSTTRGNQPQHF.

This chain uses TRBV5-1 with TRBJ2-3, with 7 positions matching TRBD2. The J segment lost 1 base and the V segment lost 4 bases, leaving 9 bases of the junction unmatched. This CDR3 comprises 16 residues. Per the germline V gene, CDR1 is SGHRS and CDR2 is YFSETQ. CDR3 amino acids: CASSPGGGVGTDTQYF. For the CDR3, the DNA is TGCGCCAGCAGCCCGGGAGGCGGGGTGGGCACAGATACGCAGTATTTT.

This clone was seen only a few times. The chain employs TRBV4-2 and TRBJ2-5; D is unresolved. The CDR3 length is 15 residues. Per the germline V gene, CDR1 is LGHNA and CDR2 is YNFKEQ. Trimming shortened V by 1 base and J by 7 bases, and 16 bases separated the two germline ends. The CDR3, as DNA: TGTGCCAGCAGCCAAGCGGAAGGACCCCTGGGGACCCAGTACTTC. Amino acid sequence: CASSQAEGPLGTQYF.

This chain joins TRBV19 and TRBJ2-7; no reliable D call. V was cut by 5 bases and J by 2 bases, with 13 bases left in between. Germline CDR1 is LNHDA and CDR2 is SQIVND (reference sequence). CDR3 size: 14 residues. CDR3 residues: CASSVGTWTYEQYF. The CDR3 bases are TGTGCCAGTAGTGTGGGCACCTGGACCTACGAGCAGTACTTC.

This chain uses TRBV7-3 with TRBJ2-1; 12 bases fit TRBD2. Trimming took 7 bases from V and 10 from J; bases not matched to a gene: 8. The CDR3 spans 14 residues. The germline CDR1 and CDR2 sequences are SGHTA and FQGTGA. The CDR3, as DNA: TGTGCCAGCACCAAGACTAGCGGGGGAGGAGAGCAGTTCTTC. Translating it yields CASTKTSGGGEQFF.

The chain couples TRBV7-6 to TRBJ2-7; 7 bases map to TRBD2. The CDR3 is made up of 12 amino acids. Losses at the gene ends were 1 base for V and 11 bases for J; bases not matched to a gene: 5. Germline CDR1 and CDR2: SGHVS and FNYEAQ. Here the CDR3 DNA reads TGTGCCAGCAGCTTAGGAGGGAGGGTTAAGTACTTC. Encoded protein: CASSLGGRVKYF.

The chain links TRBV5-4 to TRBJ2-7; D is uncertain. CDR3 length equals 14 residues. Germline assignment: CDR1 SGHNT and CDR2 YYREEE (reference sequence). V was trimmed by 6 bases and J by 0 bases, leaving 13 bases between them. The CDR3 DNA reads as TGTGCCAGCAACTATGACCGAAGCTCCTACGAGCAGTACTTC. Encoded protein: CASNYDRSSYEQYF. The whole variable domain, remainder taken from reference TRBV5-4 and TRBJ2-7, is ETGVTQSPTHLIKTRGQQVTLRCSSQSGHNTVSWYQQALGQGPQFIFQYYREEENGRGNFPPRFSGLQFPNYSSELNVNALELDDSALYLCASNYDRSSYEQYFGPGTRLTVT.

The CDR3 reads CASSSLSAYDNQPQHF. Here the CDR3 DNA reads TGTGCCAGCAGCTCCCTTTCAGCGTACGACAATCAGCCCCAGCATTTT. This chain uses TRBV7-6 with TRBJ1-5; no clear D gene. The CDR3 runs 16 residues. Trimming stripped 4 bases from V and 3 bases from J, with 16 bases between. Germline assignment: CDR1 SGHVS and CDR2 FNYEAQ.

V gene TRBV25-1 combines with J gene TRBJ2-5, with 10 positions matching TRBD2. CDR1 is MGHDK, CDR2 SYGVNS, per germline. The CDR3 covers 17 residues. V was clipped by 3 bases and J by 3 bases; unmatched bases: 10. As DNA, the CDR3 is TGTGCCAGCAGTGACTCCTCTAGCGGGAGCTGGAAAGAGACCCAGTACTTC. Translation gives CASSDSSSGSWKETQYF.

This chain joins TRBV9 and TRBJ2-2; a possible D gene is TRBD2 (7 bases). This CDR3 region has 15 residues. V was trimmed by 7 bases and J by 0 bases, leaving 13 bases between them. Germline values: CDR1 SGDLS, CDR2 YYNGEE. The CDR3 nucleotides read TGTGCCAGCGGGAGGGGACAAGCGAACACCGGGGAGCTGTTTTTT. As protein: CASGRGQANTGELFF.

The J gene is TRBJ1-3, the V gene TRBV9; possibly TRBD1 for D (6 bases). CDR1 is SGDLS and CDR2 is YYNGEE in the germline V gene. The V gene lost 7 bases and the J gene lost 2 bases, with 19 bases spanning the gap. The CDR3 is made up of 16 amino acids. The CDR3: CASGQGGYYAGNTIYF. The CDR3 nucleotides read TGTGCCAGCGGACAAGGGGGGTATTACGCTGGAAACACCATATATTTT.

With regard to this clone: Other DNA variants within this sample encode the same CDR3. The V and J genes are TRBV14 and TRBJ1-2; D ambiguous. The V end was cut by 0 bases, the J end by 2 bases, with 10 bases between. The CDR3 contains 15 residues. Germline CDR1 is SGHDN and CDR2 is FVKESK. The CDR3 sequence is CASSQDLGSNYGYTF. The DNA of the CDR3 is TGTGCCAGCAGCCAAGATTTGGGATCGAACTATGGCTACACCTTC.

This clone was seen only a few times. The same CDR3 is also encoded by other DNA sequences in this sample. V is TRBV7-2 and J is TRBJ2-7, with 9 bases that match TRBD2. The V gene end was trimmed by 5 bases and the J gene end by 9 bases; junction bases not matched to a gene: 11. This CDR3 has 14 amino acids. Germline V CDR1 and CDR2: SGHTA, FQGNSA. The CDR3 is CASSQSGLAGVQYF. The CDR3 DNA is TGTGCCAGCAGCCAGTCGGGACTAGCAGGTGTGCAGTACTTC.